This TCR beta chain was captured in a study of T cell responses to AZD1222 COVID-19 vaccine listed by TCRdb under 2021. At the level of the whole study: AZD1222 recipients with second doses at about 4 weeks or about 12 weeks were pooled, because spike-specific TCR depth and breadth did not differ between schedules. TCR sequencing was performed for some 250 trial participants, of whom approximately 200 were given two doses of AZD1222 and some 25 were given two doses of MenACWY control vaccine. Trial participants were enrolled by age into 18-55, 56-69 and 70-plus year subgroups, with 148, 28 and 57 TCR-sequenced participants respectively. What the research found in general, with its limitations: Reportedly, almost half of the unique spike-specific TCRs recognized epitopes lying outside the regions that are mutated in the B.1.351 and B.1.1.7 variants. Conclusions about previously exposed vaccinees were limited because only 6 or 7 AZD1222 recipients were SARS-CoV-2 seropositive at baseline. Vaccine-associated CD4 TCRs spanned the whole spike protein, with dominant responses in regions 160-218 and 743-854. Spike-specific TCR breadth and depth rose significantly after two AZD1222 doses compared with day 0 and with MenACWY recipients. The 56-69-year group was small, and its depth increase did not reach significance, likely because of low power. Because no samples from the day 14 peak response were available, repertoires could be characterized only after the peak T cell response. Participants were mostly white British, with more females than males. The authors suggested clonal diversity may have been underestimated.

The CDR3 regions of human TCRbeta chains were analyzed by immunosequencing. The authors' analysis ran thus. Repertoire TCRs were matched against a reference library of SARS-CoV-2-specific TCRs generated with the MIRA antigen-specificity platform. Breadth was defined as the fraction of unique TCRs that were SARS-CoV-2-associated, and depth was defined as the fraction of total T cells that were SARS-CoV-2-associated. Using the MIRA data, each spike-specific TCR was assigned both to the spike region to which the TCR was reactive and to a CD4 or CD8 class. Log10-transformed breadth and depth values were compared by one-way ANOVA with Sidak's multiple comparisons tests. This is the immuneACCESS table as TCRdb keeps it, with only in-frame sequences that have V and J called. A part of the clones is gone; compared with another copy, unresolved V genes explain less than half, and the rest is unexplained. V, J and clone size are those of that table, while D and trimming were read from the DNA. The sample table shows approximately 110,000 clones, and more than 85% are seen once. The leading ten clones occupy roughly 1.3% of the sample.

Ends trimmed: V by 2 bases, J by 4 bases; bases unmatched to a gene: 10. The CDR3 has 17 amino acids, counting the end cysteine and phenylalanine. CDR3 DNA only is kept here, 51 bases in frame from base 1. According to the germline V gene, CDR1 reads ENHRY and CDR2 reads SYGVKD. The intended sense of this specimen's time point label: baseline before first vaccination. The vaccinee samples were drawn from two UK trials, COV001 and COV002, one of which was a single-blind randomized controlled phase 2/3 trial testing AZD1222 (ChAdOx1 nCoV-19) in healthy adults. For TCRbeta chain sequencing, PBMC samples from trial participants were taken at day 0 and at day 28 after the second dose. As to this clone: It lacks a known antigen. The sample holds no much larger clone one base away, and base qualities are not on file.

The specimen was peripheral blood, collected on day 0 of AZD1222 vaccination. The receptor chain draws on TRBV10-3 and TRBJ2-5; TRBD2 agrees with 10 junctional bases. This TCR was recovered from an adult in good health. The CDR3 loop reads CAISEPSGVAGGETQYF. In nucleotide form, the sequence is TGTGCCATCAGTGAGCCCTCGGGGGTAGCGGGAGGAGAGACCCAGTACTTC.